Following are 26 T cell receptor beta chains from one sample sequenced in a study of T cell repertoires in aging, cancer and after chemotherapy. A mixed TRB-A/B primer pool amplified rearranged TRB by multiplex touch-down PCR. MiXCR, applied by TCRdb to the multiplex PCR reads, yields one record per CDR3 protein. The table includes about 3,100 distinct CDR3 sequences, 30% to 45% detected once. Peripheral blood genomic DNA, not sorted cells or RNA, was the template. The sequenced sample consisted of blood. These receptors were obtained from a human donor with a solid tumor.

This rearrangement joins TRBV11-2 to TRBJ1-4, with D possibly being TRBD1 (6 bases). The CDR3 totals 14 residues. With 4 bases removed from V and 5 bases from J, the gap between germline ends came to 11 bases. Per the germline V gene, CDR1 is SGHAT and CDR2 is FQNNGV. The CDR3 DNA sequence: TGTGCCAGCAGCTCACTTCAGGGGAATGAAAAACTGTTTTTT. This encodes CASSSLQGNEKLFF.

This chain links TRBV20-1 with TRBJ1-5, with D maybe TRBD1 (5 bases). The V gene's germline CDR1 is DFQATT and CDR2 SNEGSKA (reference sequence). This CDR3 has 18 amino acids. V lost 0 bases and J lost 7, with 25 bases in between. The CDR3 reads CSARDLLDRQGDSQPQHF. The CDR3 DNA follows: TGCAGTGCTAGAGATCTATTAGATCGGCAGGGAGACTCCCAGCCCCAGCATTTT.

V and J are TRBV11-2 and TRBJ2-3, with 9 positions matching TRBD1. CDR3 length equals 15 residues. The V gene end was trimmed by 4 bases and the J gene end by 4 bases; junction bases not matched to a gene: 6. The germline CDR1 and CDR2 sequences are SGHAT and FQNNGV. The chain's CDR3 is CASSSYRGPADTQYF. The CDR3, as DNA: TGTGCCAGCAGCTCCTACAGGGGGCCGGCAGATACGCAGTATTTT.

This clonotype appeared a single time. The V gene is TRBV6-1, the J gene TRBJ2-7; possibly TRBD1 for D (5 bases). In germline, CDR1 is MNHNS, CDR2 SASEGT. V lost 6 bases and J lost 7, with 19 bases in between. CDR3 length: 14 residues. CDR3 DNA: TGTGCCAGCAGAAGCGAGACAAGGGGCTTTGAGCAGTACTTC. The encoded protein is CASRSETRGFEQYF.

The chain has TRBV5-4 and TRBJ2-2; no clear D gene. CDR3 length: 16 amino acids. V was pared by 0 bases and J by 0 bases, with 9 bases between. Germline V gives CDR1 SGHNT, CDR2 YYREEE (reference sequence). CDR3 in amino acids: CASSLGGRTNTGELFF. The CDR3 DNA sequence: TGTGCCAGCAGCTTGGGCGGTAGAACGAACACCGGGGAGCTGTTTTTT.

This clonotype turned up a few times. The chain recombines TRBV12-3 or TRBV12-4 with TRBJ1-6; D possibly corresponds to TRBD1 (5 bases). The CDR3 covers 13 residues. Trimming took 7 bases from V and 8 from J, leaving 12 bases between them. The CDR3 here is CASKIEQDSPLHF. CDR3 DNA sequence: TGTGCCAGCAAGATAGAACAGGATTCACCCCTCCACTTT.

In its sample, this clonotype was seen a few times. This sequence joins TRBV24-1 and TRBJ2-3, with D possibly being TRBD1 (5 bases). Germline V gene sequence: CDR1 KGHDR, CDR2 SFDVKD. The CDR3 consists of 15 residues. Trimming shortened V by 4 bases and J by 0 bases, and 10 bases separated the two germline ends. Written as DNA, the CDR3 is TGTGCCACCAGTGACGCAGGGTCTAGCACAGATACGCAGTATTTT. It encodes CATSDAGSSTDTQYF.

This chain joins TRBV11-1 and TRBJ2-1, with 11 nucleotides matching TRBD2. The length of the CDR3 is 15 residues. V lost 2 bases, J lost 3 bases, and 0 bases stayed unmatched. In germline, CDR1 is SGHAT, CDR2 FQDESV (reference sequence). In DNA form, the CDR3 reads TGTGCCAGCAGCTTACTAGCGGGAGGCTACAATGAGCAGTTCTTC. Protein: CASSLLAGGYNEQFF. Drawing the rest from reference TRBV11-1 and TRBJ2-1, the complete variable domain is EAEVAQSPRYKITEKSQAVAFWCDPISGHATLYWYRQILGQGPELLVQFQDESVVDDSQLPKDRFSAERLKGVDSTLKIQPAELGDSAMYLCASSLLAGGYNEQFFGPGTRLTVL.

The genes are TRBV5-5 and TRBJ2-2, with D possibly being TRBD1 (5 bases). Trimming took 2 bases from V and 5 from J, leaving 7 bases between them. CDR3 length: 13 amino acids. CDR1 is SGHKS, CDR2 YYEKEE, per germline (reference sequence). This CDR3 is CASSLKGTGELFF. The DNA of the CDR3 is TGTGCCAGCAGCTTAAAGGGGACCGGGGAGCTGTTTTTT. The full variable domain, completed using reference TRBV5-5 and TRBJ2-2, is DAGVTQSPTHLIKTRGQQVTLRCSPISGHKSVSWYQQVLGQGPQFIFQYYEKEERGRGNFPDRFSARQFPNYSSELNVNALLLGDSALYLCASSLKGTGELFFGEGSRLTVL.

Sample share makes this clonotype large. The chain is built from TRBV29-1 and TRBJ1-2; D possibly corresponds to TRBD1 (5 bases). Germline CDR1 is SQVTM and CDR2 is ANQGSEA. The CDR3 sequence is 13 residues long. V lost 6 bases and J 3 bases, leaving 14 bases between the germline ends. CDR3 residues: CSVGPGLDYGYTF. In DNA form, the CDR3 reads TGCAGCGTGGGACCGGGGCTAGACTATGGCTACACCTTC.

Only a few counts were recorded for this clonotype. The chain joins TRBV5-4 to TRBJ1-4; D remains ambiguous. The V gene lost 5 bases and the J gene lost 0 bases, with 8 bases spanning the gap. CDR1 and CDR2 (germline): SGHNT, YYREEE (reference sequence). This CDR3 is built from 14 residues. The CDR3 coding sequence is TGTGCCAGCAGGGACCTAGCAACTAATGAAAAACTGTTTTTT. Protein: CASRDLATNEKLFF.

The chain uses TRBV18 and TRBJ1-3, with D perhaps TRBD1 (6 bases). The V end was cut by 6 bases, the J end by 0 bases, with 12 bases between. There are 15 residues in the CDR3. CDR1 KGHSH and CDR2 LQKENI come from the germline V gene. CDR3 region: CASSPQGHSGNTIYF. The CDR3 region has the DNA TGTGCCAGCTCGCCGCAGGGACACTCTGGAAACACCATATATTTT.

This clonotype was found a few times. The chain joins TRBV10-3 to TRBJ2-1; TRBD2 aligns across 15 bases. Germline loops: CDR1 ENHRY, CDR2 SYGVKD. The junction had 12 bases not matched to a gene; V was cut back by 6 bases and J by 6 bases. The CDR3 has 18 residues. The CDR3 sequence is CAISGLAGGPFLPNEQFF. Here the CDR3 DNA reads TGTGCCATCAGCGGACTAGCGGGAGGGCCTTTTCTGCCCAATGAGCAGTTCTTC.

This chain links TRBV7-3 with TRBJ1-2; no definite D call. The V and J ends lost 1 base and 6 bases respectively, with 9 bases between them. CDR3 size: 13 residues. Germline V lookup: CDR1 SGHTA, CDR2 FQGTGA. The CDR3 protein is CASSLMYGDGYTF. The CDR3 DNA reads as TGTGCCAGCAGCTTAATGTATGGGGATGGCTACACCTTC.

J is TRBJ1-5 and V is TRBV20-1; D not certain. Germline assignment: CDR1 DFQATT and CDR2 SNEGSKA (reference sequence). CDR3 length: 13 amino acids. V lost 7 bases and J lost 2, with 12 bases in between. Here the CDR3 DNA reads TGCAGTGGCGACATTTCGGGCAATCAGCCCCAGCATTTT. Translating gives CSGDISGNQPQHF.

The genes are TRBV5-4 and TRBJ2-7; 7 bases align to TRBD2. This CDR3 has 12 amino acids. V gave up 6 bases and J gave up 7 bases; unmatched junction bases: 7. Germline V CDR1 and CDR2: SGHNT, YYREEE (reference sequence). This CDR3 is CASTSLGGEQYF. The CDR3 bases are TGTGCCAGCACCTCCCTGGGGGGGGAGCAGTACTTC. The full variable domain, rest sourced from reference TRBV5-4 and TRBJ2-7, is ETGVTQSPTHLIKTRGQQVTLRCSSQSGHNTVSWYQQALGQGPQFIFQYYREEENGRGNFPPRFSGLQFPNYSSELNVNALELDDSALYLCASTSLGGEQYFGPGTRLTVT.

As concerns this clonotype: A much larger clone lies one base from this, so it may be a read error. The chain joins TRBV6-5 to TRBJ2-7; D ambiguous. The CDR3 covers 16 residues. Germline V CDR1 and CDR2: MNHEY, SVGAGI. The CDR3 nucleotides read TGTGCCAGCAGTTACTCGCAGACATTCTCAGCCTACAAGCAGTACTTC. Its protein product is CASSYSQTFSAYKQYF.

This clonotype was counted between two and nine times. The chain employs TRBV5-4 and TRBJ2-7, with 7 bases aligning to TRBD2. Germline V gene data show CDR1 as SGHNT and CDR2 as YYREEE (reference sequence). V shed 0 bases, J shed 6 bases, and the junction held 0 bases outside the gene matches. The CDR3 contains 12 residues. The CDR3 DNA reads as TGTGCCAGCAGCTTGGAGCGGGGCGAGCAGTACTTC. Translating it yields CASSLERGEQYF.

This rearrangement joins TRBV20-1 to TRBJ2-5; D is unresolved. Germline-derived CDR1 and CDR2 are DFQATT and SNEGSKA (reference sequence). V was clipped by 3 bases and J by 1 base, with 9 bases between them. This CDR3 contains 13 residues. DNA of the CDR3: TGCAGTGCTAGGGGTGGGTTCCAAGAGACCCAGTACTTC. Its protein is CSARGGFQETQYF.

This chain links TRBV11-2 with TRBJ2-1, with a possible D match to TRBD1 (7 bases). This CDR3 contains 12 residues. The germline V and J ends were trimmed by 7 bases and 7 bases, with 11 bases remaining between them. Germline V gives CDR1 SGHAT, CDR2 FQNNGV. The CDR3 DNA reads as TGTGCCAGCACCCCAGGGGGGAATGAGCAGTTCTTC. Protein sequence: CASTPGGNEQFF.

This chain uses TRBV5-4 with TRBJ1-5; TRBD1 agrees at 8 bases. The CDR3 is 16 amino acids. Germline V gene sequence: CDR1 SGHNT, CDR2 YYREEE (reference sequence). The junction had 6 bases not matched to a gene; V was cut back by 0 bases and J by 4 bases. In DNA, the CDR3 is TGTGCCAGCAGCTTGGGGGCAGGGGGCTGGAATCAGCCCCAGCATTTT. Amino acids: CASSLGAGGWNQPQHF.

This clonotype was detected only a few times. J is TRBJ1-2 and V is TRBV6-2 or TRBV6-3, with a possible D match to TRBD1 (5 bases). The CDR3 spans 15 residues. The V and J ends lost 5 bases and 7 bases respectively, with 20 bases between them. Germline V gives CDR1 MNHEY, CDR2 SVGEGT. The CDR3 DNA follows: TGTGCCAGCAGTCCCCCGGGCAGGGTGAAGCGTGGCTACACCTTC. Residues: CASSPPGRVKRGYTF.

This chain joins TRBV7-3 and TRBJ2-1; D may be TRBD1 or TRBD2 (6 bases each). The germline gives CDR1 SGHTA, CDR2 FQGTGA. V was trimmed by 6 bases and J by 7 bases, leaving 16 bases between them. The CDR3 sequence is 14 residues long. CDR3 DNA: TGTGCCAGCAGGCCCAGGGGCGGGGCAAATGAGCAGTTCTTC. It translates to CASRPRGGANEQFF.

CDR3 DNA: TGTGCCAGCAGTAATCTAGCGGGAGTGACAGATACGCAGTATTTT. It is translated as CASSNLAGVTDTQYF. This chain joins TRBV6-4 and TRBJ2-3, with 10 nucleotides matching TRBD2. The V and J ends lost 5 bases and 3 bases, in that order; junction bases with no gene match: 5. Germline V gives CDR1 MRHNA, CDR2 SNTAGT. The CDR3 extends over 15 amino acids.

CDR3 sequence reads: CSASSGQARSIYEQYF. The CDR3 DNA is TGCAGTGCTAGCTCAGGACAGGCGCGCTCTATCTACGAGCAGTACTTC. This chain connects TRBV20-1 to TRBJ2-7; 7 bases agree with TRBD1. The germline V gene has CDR1 DFQATT and CDR2 SNEGSKA (reference sequence). The CDR3 spans 16 residues. Losses at the gene ends were 3 bases for V and 3 bases for J; bases not matched to a gene: 14.

V and J are TRBV7-6 and TRBJ2-3; D unresolved. The ends were cut back, 2 bases at V and 4 bases at J, with 16 bases in the middle. The length of the CDR3 is 16 residues. The germline V gene encodes CDR1 SGHVS and CDR2 FNYEAQ. The CDR3 nucleotides read TGTGCCAGCAGCTTATTGGCCGTTCTGTATGCAGATACGCAGTATTTT. Amino acids: CASSLLAVLYADTQYF. Variable domain in full (rest from reference TRBV7-6 and TRBJ2-3): GAGVSQSPRYKVTKRGQDVALRCDPISGHVSLYWYRQALGQGPEFLTYFNYEAQQDKSGLPNDRFSAERPEGSISTLTIQRTEQRDSAMYRCASSLLAVLYADTQYFGPGTRLTVL.